This T cell receptor (beta chain) was profiled in a study of cytomegalovirus exposure and HLA in healthy donors. PCR was performed using 60 Vbeta and 13 Jbeta primers. TCRdb's table, derived via immunoSEQ multiplex PCR, lists solely in-frame clones and lacks some. The table for this sample gives some 55,000 clones. Germline V gives CDR1 SGHTA, CDR2 FQGNSA. The CDR3 consists of 16 residues. V trimming: 3 bases; J trimming: 4 bases; junction bases outside the gene matches: 1. Sequencing was carried out using PBMCs. This receptor was identified in a woman aged 40 to 50 in good health and CMV-seronegative. This chain links TRBV7-2 with TRBJ2-3, with 16 bases identical to TRBD2. The CDR3 DNA follows: TGTGCCAGCAGCTTTGGGACTAGCGGGAGGGCAGATACGCAGTATTTT. This gives the protein CASSFGTSGRADTQYF.